This TCR beta chain was documented in a study of shared T cell receptors in the human thymus. Only in-frame clones appear in the TCRdb table, and some are missing; sequencing was by immunoSEQ multiplex PCR. The sample lists hundreds of thousands of clones, about 84% occurring once. These data were also reused for a study on human thymus T cells. This second report adds: Corrective heart surgery yielded resections, and these provided the thymus tissue.

Sample: thymocytes. The sequence was obtained from a boy under three years old with a congenital heart defect.

Here the CDR3 DNA reads TGTGCCTGGAGTGTTCGGGGGGCGGGTGGAGAGACCCAGTACTTC. Its protein product is CAWSVRGAGGETQYF. The chain employs TRBV30 and TRBJ2-5, with D possibly being TRBD2 (7 bases). The CDR3 length is 15 residues. Trimming removed 0 bases from V and 4 bases from J, with 15 bases in between. Germline CDR1 GTSNPN, CDR2 SVGIG (reference sequence).